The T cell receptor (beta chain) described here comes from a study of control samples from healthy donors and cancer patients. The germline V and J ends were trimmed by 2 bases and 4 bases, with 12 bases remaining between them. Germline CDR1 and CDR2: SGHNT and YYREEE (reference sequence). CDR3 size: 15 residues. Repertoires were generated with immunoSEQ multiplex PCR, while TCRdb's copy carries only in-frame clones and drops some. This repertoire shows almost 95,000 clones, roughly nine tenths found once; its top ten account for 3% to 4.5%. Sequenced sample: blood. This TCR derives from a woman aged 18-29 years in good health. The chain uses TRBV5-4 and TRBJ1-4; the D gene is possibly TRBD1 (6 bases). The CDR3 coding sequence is TGTGCCAGCAGCTTTAACGGACAGTTTAATGAAAAACTGTTTTTT. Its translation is CASSFNGQFNEKLFF. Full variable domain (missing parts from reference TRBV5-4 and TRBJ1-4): ETGVTQSPTHLIKTRGQQVTLRCSSQSGHNTVSWYQQALGQGPQFIFQYYREEENGRGNFPPRFSGLQFPNYSSELNVNALELDDSALYLCASSFNGQFNEKLFFGSGTQLSVL.